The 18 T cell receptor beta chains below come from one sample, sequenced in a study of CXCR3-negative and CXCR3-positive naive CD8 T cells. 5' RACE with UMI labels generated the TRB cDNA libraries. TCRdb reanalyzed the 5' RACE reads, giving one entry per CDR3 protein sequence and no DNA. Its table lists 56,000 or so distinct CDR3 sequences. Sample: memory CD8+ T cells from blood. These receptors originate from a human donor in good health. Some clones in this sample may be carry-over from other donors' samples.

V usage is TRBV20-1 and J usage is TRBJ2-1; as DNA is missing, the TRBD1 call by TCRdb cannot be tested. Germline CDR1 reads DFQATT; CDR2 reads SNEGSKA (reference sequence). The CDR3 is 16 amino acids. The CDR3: CSARGGLGQQYNEQFF.

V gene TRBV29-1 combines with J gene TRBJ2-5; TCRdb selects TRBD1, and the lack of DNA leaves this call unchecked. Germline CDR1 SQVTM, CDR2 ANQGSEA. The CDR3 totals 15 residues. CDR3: CSVNGQGASWETQYF.

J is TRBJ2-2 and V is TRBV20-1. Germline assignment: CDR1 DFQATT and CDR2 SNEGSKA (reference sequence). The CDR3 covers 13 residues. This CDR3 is CSADPMGTGELFF.

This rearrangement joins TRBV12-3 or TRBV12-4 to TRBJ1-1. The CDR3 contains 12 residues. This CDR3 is CASSYSSVEAFF.

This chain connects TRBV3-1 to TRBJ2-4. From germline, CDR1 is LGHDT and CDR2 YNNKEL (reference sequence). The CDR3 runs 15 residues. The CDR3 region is CASSQDVGYENIQYF.

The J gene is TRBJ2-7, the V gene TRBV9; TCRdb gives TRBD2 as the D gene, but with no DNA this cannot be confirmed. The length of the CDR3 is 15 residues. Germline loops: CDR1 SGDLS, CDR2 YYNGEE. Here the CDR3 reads CASSASGLLSYEQYF.

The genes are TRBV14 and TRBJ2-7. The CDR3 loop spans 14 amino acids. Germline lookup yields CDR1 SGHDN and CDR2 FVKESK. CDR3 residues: CASSQEGISYEQYF.

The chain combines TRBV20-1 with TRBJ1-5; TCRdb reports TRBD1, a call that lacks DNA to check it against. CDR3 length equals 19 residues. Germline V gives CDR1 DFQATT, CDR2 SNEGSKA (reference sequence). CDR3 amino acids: CSARDRGGRGTDSNQPQHF.

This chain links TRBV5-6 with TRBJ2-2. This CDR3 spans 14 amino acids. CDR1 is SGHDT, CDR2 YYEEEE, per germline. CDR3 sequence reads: CASSWDIGTGELFF.

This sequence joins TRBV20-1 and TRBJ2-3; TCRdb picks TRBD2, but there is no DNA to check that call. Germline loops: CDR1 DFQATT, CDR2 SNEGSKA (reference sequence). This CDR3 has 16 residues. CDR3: CSAIPTSGGRTDTQYF.

This chain's CDR3 is CASSLVGGLDYGYTF. V is TRBV7-6 and J is TRBJ1-2. This CDR3 comprises 15 residues. Per the germline V gene, CDR1 is SGHVS and CDR2 is FNYEAQ. Filled out from reference TRBV7-6 and TRBJ1-2, the complete variable domain reads GAGVSQSPRYKVTKRGQDVALRCDPISGHVSLYWYRQALGQGPEFLTYFNYEAQQDKSGLPNDRFSAERPEGSISTLTIQRTEQRDSAMYRCASSLVGGLDYGYTFGSGTRLTVV.

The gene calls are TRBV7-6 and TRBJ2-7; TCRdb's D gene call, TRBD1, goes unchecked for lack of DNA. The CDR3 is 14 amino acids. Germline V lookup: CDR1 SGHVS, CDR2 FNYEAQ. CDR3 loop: CASSAGGGVGEQYF.

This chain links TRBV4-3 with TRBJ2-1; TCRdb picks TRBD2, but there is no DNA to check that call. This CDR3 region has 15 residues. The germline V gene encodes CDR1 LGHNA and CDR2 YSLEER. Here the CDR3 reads CASSQGGGGNNEQFF.

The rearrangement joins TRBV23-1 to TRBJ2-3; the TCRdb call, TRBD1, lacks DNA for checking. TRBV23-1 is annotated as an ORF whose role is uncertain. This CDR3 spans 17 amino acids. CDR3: CASSRLGRPLGTDTQYF.

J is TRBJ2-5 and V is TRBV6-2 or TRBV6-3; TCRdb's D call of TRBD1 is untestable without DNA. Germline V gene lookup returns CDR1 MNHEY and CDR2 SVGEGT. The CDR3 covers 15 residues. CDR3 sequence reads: CASSYRDSYQETQYF.

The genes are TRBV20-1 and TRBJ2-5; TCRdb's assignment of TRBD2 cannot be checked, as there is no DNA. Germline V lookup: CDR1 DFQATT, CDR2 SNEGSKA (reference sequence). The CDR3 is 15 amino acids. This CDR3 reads CSARDSTAGKETQYF.

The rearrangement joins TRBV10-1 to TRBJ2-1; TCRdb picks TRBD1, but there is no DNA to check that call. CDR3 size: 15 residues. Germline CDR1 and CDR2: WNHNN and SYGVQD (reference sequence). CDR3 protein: CASSVRGQGIDEQFF.

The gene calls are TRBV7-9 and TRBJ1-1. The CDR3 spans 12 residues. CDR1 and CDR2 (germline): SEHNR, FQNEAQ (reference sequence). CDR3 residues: CASSLRAGEAFF. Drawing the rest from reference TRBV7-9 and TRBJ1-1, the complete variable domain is DTGVSQNPRHKITKRGQNVTFRCDPISEHNRLYWYRQTLGQGPEFLTYFQNEAQLEKSRLLSDRFSAERPKGSFSTLEIQRTEQGDSAMYLCASSLRAGEAFFGQGTRLTVV.